A selection of T cell receptor beta chains follows, all from one sample in a study of blood T cell repertoires in COVID-19. TCRdb keeps only in-frame clones here, not all; method: immunoSEQ multiplex PCR. The sample has 350,000 or so clones, 80% to 90% seen once. The sequencing sample was made of peripheral blood. Every receptor here comes from a woman aged 30 to 39 with COVID-19, enrolled during active disease. The CDR3 runs from the conserved cysteine through the conserved F or W. D genes are given only for firm matches. Size is omitted from some rows. Given values are once, few, many or a class for expanded clones.

>TRBJ1-4|-|TRBD1|TRBV9
TGTGCCAGCAGCGTAGATGGCAGGGGGGATGAAAAACTGTTTTTT
CASSVDGRGDEKLFF
>TRBJ1-4|-|TRBD1|TRBV28
TGTGCCAGCAGCTCCCTAACAGGGGGAGGCGAAAAACTGTTTTTT
CASSSLTGGGEKLFF
>TRBJ2-7|-|-|TRBV5-6
TGTGCCAGCAGCCGGCTGAGGGTCGGGCCCGAGCAGTACTTC
CASSRLRVGPEQYF
>TRBJ2-3|-|TRBD2|TRBV19
TGTGCCAGTAGTATCGGACGGGGACTAGCCTCCAATACGCAGTATTTT
CASSIGRGLASNTQYF
>TRBJ2-1|-|-|TRBV3-1/TRBV3-2
TGTGCCAGCAGCCCCCACGGGTTTAGCAGCTCCTACAATGAGCAGTTCTTC
CASSPHGFSSSYNEQFF
>TRBJ2-5|-|TRBD1|TRBV10-3
TGTGCCATCAGTGAAACAGGGGCCGAGGAGACCCAGTACTTC
CAISETGAEETQYF
>TRBJ2-5|-|TRBD1|TRBV5-4
TGTGCCAGCAGCTCCGGGACAGGGACCCAAGAGACCCAGTACTTC
CASSSGTGTQETQYF
>TRBJ1-4|-|TRBD1|TRBV4-1
TGCGCCAGCAGCCAAACAGGGGGAAACGAAAAACTGTTTTTT
CASSQTGGNEKLFF
>TRBJ2-2|once|TRBD1|TRBV9
TGTGCCAGCAGCGTAGGGAAGGGGGCGCACACCGGGGAGCTGTTTTTT
CASSVGKGAHTGELFF
>TRBJ1-3|-|-|TRBV11-2
TGTGCCAGCAGCCAGACAGGTCGCTCTGGAAACACCATATATTTT
CASSQTGRSGNTIYF
>TRBJ2-5|-|TRBD2|TRBV7-2
TGTGCCAGCAGCCTACTTCCTAGCGGGAGGGCTGGGGTCCAAGAGACCCAGTACTTC
CASSLLPSGRAGVQETQYF
>TRBJ2-3|-|TRBD2|TRBV24-1
TGTGCCACCAGTGATTTCCCTAGCGGAGATACGCAGTATTTT
CATSDFPSGDTQYF
>TRBJ2-3|-|TRBD1|TRBV5-4
TGTGCCAGCAGCCGCCGACAGGGGGGTCGCACAGATACGCAGTATTTT
CASSRRQGGRTDTQYF
>TRBJ2-1|-|TRBD2|TRBV27
TGTGCCAGCAGTCCGACTAGCGGGAGCTCCTACAATGAGCAGTTCTTC
CASSPTSGSSYNEQFF
>TRBJ1-2|-|-|TRBV6-5
TGTGCCAGCAGTTCGGGGATTGAGGGAGTCTATGGCTACACCTTC
CASSSGIEGVYGYTF
>TRBJ2-5|once|TRBD2|TRBV10-3
TGTGCCATCATATACCTAGCGGGAGGGCCGAAAGAGACCCAGTACTTC
CAIIYLAGGPKETQYF
>TRBJ1-1|once|-|TRBV30
TGTGCCTGGAGTGTACAGCTAAACACTGAAGCTTTCTTT
CAWSVQLNTEAFF
>TRBJ1-6|once|-|TRBV27
TGTGCCAGCAGTTTAACTTCAGGAAATAATTCACCCCTCCACTTT
CASSLTSGNNSPLHF
>TRBJ2-1|-|-|TRBV4-2
TGTGCCAGCAGCCAAGATTATGGGAGCTACAATGAGCAGTTCTTC
CASSQDYGSYNEQFF
>TRBJ2-7|once|-|TRBV11-2
TGTGCCAGCAGCCCCCCAACAGGGGACTGGTACGACTCCTACGAGCAGTACTTC
CASSPPTGDWYDSYEQYF
>TRBJ1-5|few|TRBD1|TRBV6-5
TGTGCCAGCACTAAGGGGGCTGGGCAGCCCCAGCATTTT
CASTKGAGQPQHF
>TRBJ2-3|-|TRBD2|TRBV7-8
TGTGCCAGCAGGTTAGCGGGAGTAGCTGATACGCAGTATTTT
CASRLAGVADTQYF
>TRBJ2-7|few|TRBD1|TRBV6-6
TGTGCCAGCAGCTTAGGACAGGGACCCTACGAGCAGTACTTC
CASSLGQGPYEQYF
>TRBJ2-1|-|-|TRBV11-2
TGTGCCAGCAGCCGGCGGGGGACACCCCTCTCCTACAATGAGCAGTTCTTC
CASSRRGTPLSYNEQFF
>TRBJ1-5|-|TRBD1|TRBV24-1
TGTGCCACCAGTGACAGGGGGCTAGGGCAGCCCCAGCATTTT
CATSDRGLGQPQHF
>TRBJ2-2|-|TRBD2|TRBV3-1/TRBV3-2
TGTGCCAGCAGCCGGACTAGCGGGAGGTACACCGGGGAGCTGTTTTTT
CASSRTSGRYTGELFF
>TRBJ2-7|-|TRBD1|TRBV5-1
TGCGCCAGCAGCCCGGGACAGGGGGCCGCCTACGAGCAGTACTTC
CASSPGQGAAYEQYF
>TRBJ1-1|-|-|TRBV30
TGTGCCTGGAACGCAGAATGGAACACTGAAGCTTTCTTT
CAWNAEWNTEAFF
>TRBJ2-7|-|TRBD2|TRBV28
TGTGCCAGCAGTTTAGGCGGGGGCTACGAGCAGTACTTC
CASSLGGGYEQYF
>TRBJ2-1|-|TRBD2|TRBV19
TGTGCCAGTAGTCGGGGACTAGCGGGAGGAAACAATGAGCAGTTCTTC
CASSRGLAGGNNEQFF
>TRBJ2-1|once|TRBD1|TRBV19
TGTGCCAGTAGCTACTCCGGGACAGGGGTCCGAGGTGAGCAGTTCTTC
CASSYSGTGVRGEQFF
>TRBJ2-1|-|TRBD2|TRBV6-4
TGTGCCAGCAGTGGGCGGGAGTCTGGTGAGCAGTTCTTC
CASSGRESGEQFF
>TRBJ1-4|-|-|TRBV5-1
TGCGCCAGCAGCTTGGCTGCTAATGAAAAACTGTTTTTT
CASSLAANEKLFF
>TRBJ1-2|few|-|TRBV24-1
TGTGCCACCAGTGATCCCCACAGGGCTCATGGCTACACCTTC
CATSDPHRAHGYTF
>TRBJ1-3|-|-|TRBV3-1/TRBV3-2
TGTGCCAGCAGCCATCAGGGATCTCCTGGAAACACCATATATTTT
CASSHQGSPGNTIYF
>TRBJ1-4|-|-|TRBV2
TGTGCCAGCAGTGTCAGGGACACGGAAAAACTGTTTTTT
CASSVRDTEKLFF
>TRBJ1-1|-|-|TRBV6-5
TGTGCCAGCAGTTACTTACAGGGCACTGAAGCTTTCTTT
CASSYLQGTEAFF
>TRBJ1-5|-|-|TRBV28
TGTGCCAGCGGGGGCAGGTTCCAGCATTTT
CASGGRFQHF
>TRBJ1-2|-|-|TRBV30
TGTGCCTGGAGTGTACCGCAGGGTGGCTACACCTTC
CAWSVPQGGYTF
>TRBJ2-3|-|TRBD2|TRBV11-1
TGTGCCAGCAGCCATCGGACTAGCGGGAGGGCGGCTACGCAGTATTTT
CASSHRTSGRAATQYF
>TRBJ2-7|-|TRBD2|TRBV18
TGTGCCAGCTCACATTCCCTCCTAGCGGGAGGTAACGAGCAGTACTTC
CASSHSLLAGGNEQYF
>TRBJ2-3|-|TRBD1|TRBV3-1/TRBV3-2
TGTGCCAGCAGCTTACCGACAGGGGCCAGGACAGATACGCAGTATTTT
CASSLPTGARTDTQYF
>TRBJ1-5|once|-|TRBV9
TGTGCCAGCAGCGTAGATGGAGTTAGCAATCAGCCCCAGCATTTT
CASSVDGVSNQPQHF
>TRBJ2-7|-|TRBD2|TRBV4-3
TGCGCCAGCAGCCAAGAGGGGCTAGCGGGAGGCCCTACCTACGAGCAGTACTTC
CASSQEGLAGGPTYEQYF
>TRBJ1-2|-|-|TRBV5-6
TGTGCCAGCAGCCGCCGGACAGACTACCTCTACACCTTC
CASSRRTDYLYTF
>TRBJ2-5|-|TRBD2|TRBV11-2
TGTGCCAGCAGCCGGTCAGGGAGGGCGGAGACCCAGTACTTC
CASSRSGRAETQYF
>TRBJ1-2|-|TRBD1|TRBV4-1
TGCGCCAGCAGCCAAGTACCGGGACAGGGGATCCATGGCTACACCTTC
CASSQVPGQGIHGYTF
>TRBJ2-3|-|-|TRBV29-1
TGCAGCGTCGGCCAGGGGTTTCTTGGAACAGATACGCAGTATTTT
CSVGQGFLGTDTQYF
>TRBJ2-7|-|-|TRBV4-3
TGCGCCAGCAGCCAAGCCGGGACTCCCTCCTACGAGCAGTACTTC
CASSQAGTPSYEQYF
>TRBJ2-1|-|TRBD2|TRBV19
TGTGCCAGCCGACTAGCGGGAGTGGGTTACAATGAGCAGTTCTTC
CASRLAGVGYNEQFF
>TRBJ1-1|-|-|TRBV11-2
TGTGCCAGCAGCTGGGGCCGGCAGGGGAAGACTGAAGCTTTCTTT
CASSWGRQGKTEAFF
>TRBJ2-7|-|TRBD1|TRBV9
TGTGCCAGCACCCTCGGGACAGGGGCCTACGAGCAGTACTTC
CASTLGTGAYEQYF
>TRBJ1-6|few|-|TRBV28
TGTGCCAGCAGTCGTACAGGTTCTTCCAATTCACCCCTCCACTTT
CASSRTGSSNSPLHF
>TRBJ2-5|-|-|TRBV2
TGTGCCAGCAATCCAGGGGCGCAAGAGACCCAGTACTTC
CASNPGAQETQYF
>TRBJ2-1|-|TRBD2|TRBV5-1
TGCGCCAGCAGCTCCCCTAGCGGGAGGGCCGACAATGAGCAGTTCTTC
CASSSPSGRADNEQFF
>TRBJ2-2|few|TRBD2|TRBV3-1/TRBV3-2
TGTGCCAGCAGCCCCAGCGGGAGGGGGGAGCTGTTTTTT
CASSPSGRGELFF
>TRBJ2-3|-|-|TRBV10-1
TGCGCCAGCACCAAGGGGACTTTCGGTGATACGCAGTATTTT
CASTKGTFGDTQYF
>TRBJ2-5|-|-|TRBV10-1
TGCGCCAGCAGTGACAACAGGCAAGAGACCCAGTACTTC
CASSDNRQETQYF
>TRBJ2-5|once|TRBD2|TRBV25-1
TGTGCCAGCAGTGATAGCGGGATTGAACGCGGCGAGACCCAGTACTTC
CASSDSGIERGETQYF
>TRBJ2-2|-|-|TRBV20-1
TGCAGTGCTAGTCGACCCCGAATAGGGAGGACCGGGGAGCTGTTTTTT
CSASRPRIGRTGELFF